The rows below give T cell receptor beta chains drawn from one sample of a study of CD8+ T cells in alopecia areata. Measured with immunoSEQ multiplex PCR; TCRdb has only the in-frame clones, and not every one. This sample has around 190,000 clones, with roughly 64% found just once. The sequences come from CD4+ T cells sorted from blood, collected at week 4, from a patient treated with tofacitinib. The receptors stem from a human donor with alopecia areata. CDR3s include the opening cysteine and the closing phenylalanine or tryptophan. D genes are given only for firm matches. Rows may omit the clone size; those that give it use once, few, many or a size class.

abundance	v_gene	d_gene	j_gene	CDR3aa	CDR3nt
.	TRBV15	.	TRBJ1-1	CATSILSWGWAFF	TGTGCCACCAGCATTCTGAGCTGGGGTTGGGCTTTCTTT
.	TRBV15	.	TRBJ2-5	CATSRASFETQYF	TGTGCCACCAGCAGAGCCTCTTTCGAGACCCAGTACTTC
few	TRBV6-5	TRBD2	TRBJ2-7	CASSPPGTRNYEQYF	TGTGCCAGCAGTCCCCCCGGGACTAGGAACTACGAGCAGTACTTC
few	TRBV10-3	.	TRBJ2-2	CAISPTGPATGELFF	TGTGCCATCAGTCCGACAGGCCCTGCGACCGGGGAGCTGTTTTTT
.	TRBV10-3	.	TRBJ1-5	CAISESGAGQPQHF	TGTGCCATCAGTGAGTCAGGGGCGGGTCAGCCCCAGCATTTT
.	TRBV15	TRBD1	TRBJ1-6	CATSRVKGQGNSPLHF	TGTGCCACCAGCAGAGTTAAGGGACAGGGTAATTCACCCCTCCACTTT
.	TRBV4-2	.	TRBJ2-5	CASSRQTVEETQYF	TGTGCCAGCAGCCGACAGACCGTCGAGGAGACCCAGTACTTC
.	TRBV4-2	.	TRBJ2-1	CASSQDRGSEQFF	TGTGCCAGCAGCCAAGATAGGGGATCGGAGCAGTTCTTC
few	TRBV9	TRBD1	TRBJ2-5	CASSAGDRGTETQYF	TGTGCCAGCAGCGCGGGGGACAGGGGCACGGAGACCCAGTACTTC
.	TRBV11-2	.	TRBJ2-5	CASSLDHWETQYF	TGTGCCAGCAGCTTAGATCATTGGGAGACCCAGTACTTC
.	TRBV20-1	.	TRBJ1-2	CSASGSRDYTF	TGCAGTGCTAGTGGCAGCCGGGACTACACCTTC